This T cell receptor beta chain was retrieved from a study of T cell clones after liver transplantation. The overall study: TCRbeta sequencing after a pre-transplant mixed lymphocyte reaction identified graft-donor-reactive clones, later tracked in post-transplant blood. Pre-transplant mixed lymphocyte reactions yielded third-party-reactive TCRbeta sequences as comparators for graft-donor-reactive sequences. Without induction therapy, subjects received standard immunosuppression until 12-24 months post-transplant. Timepoints were pre-transplant, pre-withdrawal, and after withdrawal was completed or failed.

In its sample, this clone was seen once. Data came from immunoSEQ multiplex PCR; TCRdb stores just in-frame clones and leaves some out. Of 8,400 or so clones in the sample, roughly 80% were seen once. Trimming shortened V by 5 bases and J by 7 bases, and 14 bases separated the two germline ends. Germline CDR1 SGHAT, CDR2 FQNNGV. CDR3 length equals 13 residues. Specimen: CD8+ T cells from blood, collected before liver transplant. This clonotype originated in a human donor who received a liver transplant. The chain is built from TRBV11-2 and TRBJ1-1; tentatively, D is TRBD1 (6 bases). As DNA, the CDR3 is TGTGCCAGCAGCCCATTACAGGGCTTTGAAGCTTTCTTT. This sequence encodes CASSPLQGFEAFF.